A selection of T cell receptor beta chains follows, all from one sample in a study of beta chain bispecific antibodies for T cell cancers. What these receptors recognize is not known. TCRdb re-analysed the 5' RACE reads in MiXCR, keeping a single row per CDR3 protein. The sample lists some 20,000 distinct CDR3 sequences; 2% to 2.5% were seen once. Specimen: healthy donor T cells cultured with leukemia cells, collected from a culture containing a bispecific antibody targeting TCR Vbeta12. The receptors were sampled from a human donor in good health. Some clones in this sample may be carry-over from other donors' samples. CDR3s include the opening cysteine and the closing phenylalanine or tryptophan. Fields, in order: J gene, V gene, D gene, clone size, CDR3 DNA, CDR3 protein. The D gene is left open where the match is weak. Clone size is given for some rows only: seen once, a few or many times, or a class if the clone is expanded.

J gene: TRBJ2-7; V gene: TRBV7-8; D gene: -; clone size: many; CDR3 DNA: TGTGCCAGCAGCGGAGGGGCGGACGAGCAGTACTTC; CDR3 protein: CASSGGADEQYF
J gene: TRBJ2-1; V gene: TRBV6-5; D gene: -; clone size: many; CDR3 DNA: TGTGCCAGCCAAGGGGTTTGGGATGAGCAGTTCTTC; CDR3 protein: CASQGVWDEQFF
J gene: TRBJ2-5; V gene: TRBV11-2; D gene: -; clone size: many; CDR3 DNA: TGTGCCAGCAGCTTAGTTTGGGGGGGGGCTTCGGCCCAGTACTTC; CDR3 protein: CASSLVWGGASAQYF
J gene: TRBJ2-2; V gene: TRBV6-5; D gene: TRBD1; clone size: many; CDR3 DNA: TGTGCCAGCAGGCTCACAGGGGGCTCCGGGGAGCTGTTTTTT; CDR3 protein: CASRLTGGSGELFF
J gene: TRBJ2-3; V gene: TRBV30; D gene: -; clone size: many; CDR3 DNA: TGTGCCTGGACGTCGGGGGTGAGCACAGATACGCAGTATTTT; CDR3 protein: CAWTSGVSTDTQYF
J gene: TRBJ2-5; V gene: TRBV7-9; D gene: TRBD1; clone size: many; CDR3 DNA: TGTGCCAGCAGCTACGGACAGGGCGTCGGCTCAGAGACCCAGTACTTC; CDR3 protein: CASSYGQGVGSETQYF
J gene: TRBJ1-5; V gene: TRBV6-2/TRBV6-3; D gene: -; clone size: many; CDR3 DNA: TGTGCCAGCAGCCTTGACAGCTCTAATCAGCCCCAGCATTTT; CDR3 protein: CASSLDSSNQPQHF
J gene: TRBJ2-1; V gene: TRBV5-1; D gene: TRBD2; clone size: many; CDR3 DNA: TGCGCCAGCAGCTTAGTGGAGCGGGGCGCATACAATGAGCAGTTCTTC; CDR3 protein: CASSLVERGAYNEQFF
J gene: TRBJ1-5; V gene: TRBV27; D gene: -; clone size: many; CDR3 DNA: TGTGCCAGCAGTTTTGCCGGGGAACGTCAGCCCCAGCATTTT; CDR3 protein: CASSFAGERQPQHF
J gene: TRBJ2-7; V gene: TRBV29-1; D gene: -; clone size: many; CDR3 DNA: TGCAGCGCCCAGACGAGCTCCTACGAGCAGTACTTC; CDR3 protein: CSAQTSSYEQYF
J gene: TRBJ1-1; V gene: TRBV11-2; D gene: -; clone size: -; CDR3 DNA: TGTGCCAGCGGGCCTACAGGGACCAGGGACACTGAAGCTTTCTTT; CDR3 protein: CASGPTGTRDTEAFF